These T cell receptor beta chains were read from a single sample in a study of identical twins. Using its own MiXCR run on the 5' RACE reads, TCRdb lists one record per CDR3 protein. The sample contains approximately 600,000 distinct CDR3 sequences, more than 9% of which appear only once. These same data were also listed under a study on yellow fever vaccine responses in identical twins.

Sequencing was carried out using PBMCs. The receptors originated from a woman under 30 in good health. CDR3s leave out the opening cysteine and the closing phenylalanine or tryptophan. The D gene is left open where the match is weak.

V: TRBV18; J: TRBJ1-4; D: TRBD1; CDR3: ASSPGTGPEKLF
V: TRBV7-9; J: TRBJ2-3; D: TRBD2; CDR3: ASSLQGGTITDTQY
V: TRBV28; J: TRBJ2-7; D: NA; CDR3: ATANSYEQY
V: TRBV7-3; J: TRBJ2-1; D: NA; CDR3: ASSFTGHNEQF
V: TRBV7-9; J: TRBJ2-5; D: NA; CDR3: ASSLAPLGPQETQY
V: TRBV6-2/TRBV6-3; J: TRBJ2-7; D: NA; CDR3: ASSYPPGPTSYEQY
V: TRBV5-4; J: TRBJ2-1; D: TRBD1; CDR3: ASSITGGHEQF
V: TRBV5-1; J: TRBJ2-1; D: TRBD2; CDR3: ASSSGLAGGYNEQF
V: TRBV12-3/TRBV12-4; J: TRBJ1-6; D: TRBD1; CDR3: ASSPRQGPPLH
V: TRBV29-1; J: TRBJ2-5; D: NA; CDR3: SVDPGY
V: TRBV2; J: TRBJ2-7; D: NA; CDR3: ASSAGTDPYEQY
V: TRBV24-1; J: TRBJ2-7; D: NA; CDR3: ATSRDGNYEQY
V: TRBV5-1; J: TRBJ2-1; D: NA; CDR3: ASSFGEGGYNEQF
V: TRBV18; J: TRBJ2-1; D: TRBD2; CDR3: ASSPLGTSGSIGNEQF
V: TRBV5-1; J: TRBJ2-7; D: NA; CDR3: ASSAGTGPTGEQY
V: TRBV30; J: TRBJ1-4; D: NA; CDR3: AWGIQGGEKLF
V: TRBV20-1; J: TRBJ2-3; D: NA; CDR3: SHLADTQY
V: TRBV24-1; J: TRBJ2-3; D: TRBD1; CDR3: ATSDYRGIGTDTQY